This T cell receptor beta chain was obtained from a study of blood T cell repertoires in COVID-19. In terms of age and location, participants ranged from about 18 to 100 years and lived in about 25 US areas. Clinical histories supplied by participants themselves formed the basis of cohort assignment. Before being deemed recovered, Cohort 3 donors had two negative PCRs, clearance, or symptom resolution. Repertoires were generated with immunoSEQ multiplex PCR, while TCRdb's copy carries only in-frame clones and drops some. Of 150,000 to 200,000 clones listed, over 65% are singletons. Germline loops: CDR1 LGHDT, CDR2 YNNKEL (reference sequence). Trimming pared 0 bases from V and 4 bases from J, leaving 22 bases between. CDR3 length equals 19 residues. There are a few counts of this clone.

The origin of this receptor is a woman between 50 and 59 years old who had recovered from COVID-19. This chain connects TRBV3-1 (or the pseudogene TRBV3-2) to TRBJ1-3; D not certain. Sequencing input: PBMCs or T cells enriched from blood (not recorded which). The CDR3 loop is CASSQDLLPSLMRGNTIYF. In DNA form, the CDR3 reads TGTGCCAGCAGCCAAGACTTACTCCCTTCGTTAATGAGAGGAAACACCATATATTTT.